A selection of T cell receptor beta chains follows, all from one sample in a study of human T cells and chemical hapten exposure. TCRdb called the RACE reads again in MiXCR, with one record for every CDR3 protein. The table has 89,000 or so distinct CDR3 sequences, over 6.5% seen once; the top ten hold around 2.6%. This sample comprised whole blood, obtained in connection with sensitization to the hapten diphenylcyclopropenone (DPC). All receptors come from a middle-aged man with alopecia areata. Some clones in this sample may be carry-over from other donors' samples. CDR3s include the opening cysteine and the closing phenylalanine or tryptophan. The D gene is left open where the match is weak. Clone size is given for some rows only: seen once, a few or many times, or a class if the clone is expanded.

j_gene	abundance	d_gene	v_gene	CDR3aa	CDR3nt
TRBJ2-6	NA	NA	TRBV6-2/TRBV6-3	CASSASPSGANVLTF	TGTGCCAGCAGTGCATCCCCCTCTGGGGCCAACGTCCTGACTTTC
TRBJ2-4	few	NA	TRBV28	CASSSTLLYF	TGTGCCAGCAGTTCAACGTTACTATACTTC
TRBJ2-7	few	NA	TRBV18	CASSLPPSQRSYEQYF	TGTGCCAGCTCCCTACCCCCCTCACAGCGGTCCTACGAGCAGTACTTC
TRBJ2-3	many	TRBD2	TRBV7-2	CASSRTSGRAGSDTQYF	TGTGCCAGCAGCCGCACTAGCGGGAGGGCCGGGTCAGATACGCAGTATTTT
TRBJ1-5	many	NA	TRBV28	CARYSNQPQHF	TGTGCCAGATATAGCAATCAGCCCCAGCATTTT
TRBJ2-3	few	TRBD2	TRBV4-2	CASSPTSGKSTDTQYF	TGTGCCAGCAGCCCCACTAGCGGGAAAAGCACAGATACGCAGTATTTT
TRBJ1-1	many	TRBD1	TRBV3-1	CASSRGQGTEAFF	TGTGCCAGCAGCCGCGGACAGGGCACTGAAGCTTTCTTT
TRBJ1-5	many	TRBD1	TRBV20-1	CSASGTASDQPQHF	TGCAGTGCATCCGGGACAGCTTCCGATCAGCCCCAGCATTTT
TRBJ2-1	few	TRBD2	TRBV7-9	CAGSGIYNEQFF	TGTGCCGGTAGCGGGATTTACAATGAGCAGTTCTTC
TRBJ1-6	few	NA	TRBV28	CASSSTASAVNSPLHF	TGTGCCAGCAGTTCTACAGCCTCGGCGGTTAATTCACCCCTCCACTTT
TRBJ1-1	few	TRBD1	TRBV6-6	CASTPRQGGAPTEAFF	TGTGCCAGCACCCCGAGGCAAGGGGGCGCGCCCACTGAAGCTTTCTTT
TRBJ2-1	many	NA	TRBV9	CASSESAGSYNEQFF	TGTGCCAGCAGCGAGTCAGCCGGATCCTACAATGAGCAGTTCTTC
TRBJ1-6	many	NA	TRBV25-1	CASSATGSSYNSPLHF	TGTGCCAGCAGTGCAACAGGGAGCTCCTATAATTCACCCCTCCACTTT
TRBJ2-3	few	NA	TRBV10-3	CAIGRGASDTQYF	TGTGCCATCGGCCGGGGGGCCAGCGATACGCAGTATTTT
TRBJ2-1	NA	NA	TRBV12-3/TRBV12-4	CASYLGGEWSEQFF	TGTGCCAGCTATCTGGGCGGAGAGTGGAGTGAGCAGTTCTTC
TRBJ2-4	many	TRBD2	TRBV10-2	CASGAGLAGVSAKNIQYF	TGCGCCAGCGGGGCAGGACTAGCGGGAGTATCGGCCAAAAACATTCAGTACTTC
TRBJ2-5	many	NA	TRBV6-2/TRBV6-3	CASNKFDSGETQYF	TGTGCCAGCAACAAATTCGACTCGGGGGAGACCCAGTACTTC
TRBJ2-1	NA	TRBD1	TRBV7-2	CASSFKGQGAHEQFF	TGTGCCAGCAGCTTTAAGGGACAGGGGGCGCATGAGCAGTTCTTC
TRBJ1-5	NA	NA	TRBV11-3	CASSLDGTVNQPQHF	TGTGCCAGCAGCTTAGACGGGACTGTCAATCAGCCCCAGCATTTT
TRBJ1-1	many	TRBD1	TRBV20-1	CSARGTGGEDFF	TGCAGTGCTAGGGGGACAGGGGGCGAGGATTTCTTT
TRBJ2-1	NA	NA	TRBV15	CATSRDKRRIHNEQFF	TGTGCCACCAGCAGAGATAAAAGGAGGATCCACAATGAGCAGTTCTTC
TRBJ2-3	many	TRBD1	TRBV20-1	CSARLQGPDTQYF	TGCAGTGCTAGACTACAGGGGCCAGATACGCAGTATTTT
TRBJ2-1	few	TRBD1	TRBV27	CASRSKDRGNEQFF	TGTGCCAGCAGATCTAAGGACAGGGGCAATGAGCAGTTCTTC
TRBJ2-1	NA	NA	TRBV10-3	CAISYDPYNEQFF	TGTGCCATCAGTTACGATCCCTACAATGAGCAGTTCTTC
TRBJ2-2	NA	NA	TRBV9	CASSDSAFKARGTGELFF	TGTGCCAGCAGCGACTCGGCATTTAAAGCCCGGGGCACCGGGGAGCTGTTTTTT
TRBJ2-3	few	NA	TRBV19	CASSPRPPSTDTQYF	TGTGCCAGTAGTCCACGACCCCCCAGCACAGATACGCAGTATTTT
TRBJ2-3	few	NA	TRBV5-1	CASSIQGSTDTQYF	TGCGCCAGCTCAATACAGGGTAGCACAGATACGCAGTATTTT
TRBJ1-2	few	NA	TRBV28	CASSLSGSYGYTF	TGTGCCAGCAGTTTATCAGGGAGCTATGGCTACACCTTC
TRBJ2-6	many	TRBD1	TRBV6-5	CASARQGSGANVLTF	TGTGCCAGCGCACGACAGGGCTCTGGGGCCAACGTCCTGACTTTC
TRBJ2-7	many	NA	TRBV6-2/TRBV6-3	CASSYPGSLYEQYF	TGTGCCAGCAGTTACCCGGGGTCCCTATACGAGCAGTACTTC
TRBJ2-7	NA	NA	TRBV20-1	CSAQVGATYEQYF	TGCAGTGCGCAAGTAGGGGCCACCTACGAGCAGTACTTC
TRBJ2-1	few	TRBD2	TRBV5-1	CASRGGLAAYNEQFF	TGCGCCAGCAGAGGAGGACTAGCGGCCTACAATGAGCAGTTCTTC
TRBJ1-6	many	NA	TRBV7-9	CASSLVVGESSPLHF	TGTGCCAGCAGCTTAGTTGTCGGGGAGAGTTCACCCCTCCACTTT
TRBJ1-1	NA	NA	TRBV5-6	CASSLARPWNTEAFF	TGTGCCAGCAGCTTGGCCCGACCCTGGAACACTGAAGCTTTCTTT
TRBJ2-3	many	NA	TRBV6-1	CASSEELAADTQYF	TGTGCCAGCAGTGAAGAGCTAGCCGCAGATACGCAGTATTTT
TRBJ2-1	NA	NA	TRBV6-5	CASRGVQGEQFF	TGTGCCAGCAGAGGGGTCCAAGGTGAGCAGTTCTTC
TRBJ1-5	many	NA	TRBV6-2/TRBV6-3	CASSYPGPINQPQHF	TGTGCCAGCAGTTACCCCGGACCTATTAATCAGCCCCAGCATTTT
TRBJ1-6	many	NA	TRBV9	CASSGSQGNSPLHF	TGTGCCAGCAGCGGGTCGCAGGGGAATTCACCCCTCCACTTT
TRBJ2-3	NA	NA	TRBV10-3	CAISESTLREEYF	TGTGCCATCAGTGAGTCGACTCTCAGGGAGGAGTATTTT
TRBJ1-4	many	TRBD1	TRBV12-3/TRBV12-4	CASSPRTGSGEKLFF	TGTGCCAGCAGTCCTCGGACAGGGTCCGGTGAAAAACTGTTTTTT
TRBJ2-3	few	TRBD2	TRBV28	CASGLAGENTDTQYF	TGTGCCAGTGGACTAGCGGGAGAAAACACAGATACGCAGTATTTT
TRBJ2-2	NA	NA	TRBV7-7	CATRITGELFF	TGTGCCACCCGGATCACCGGGGAGCTGTTTTTT
TRBJ2-3	many	NA	TRBV20-1	CSARGYAGASTDTQYF	TGCAGTGCTAGGGGATACGCGGGCGCTAGCACAGATACGCAGTATTTT
TRBJ2-1	NA	TRBD1	TRBV5-1	CASNPGQENNEQFF	TGCGCCAGCAATCCGGGACAGGAAAACAATGAGCAGTTCTTC
TRBJ2-3	few	TRBD2	TRBV20-1	CSASLTSGLDTQYF	TGCAGTGCTAGCCTGACTAGCGGCTTAGATACGCAGTATTTT